Presented here are 28 T cell receptor beta chains from one specimen sequenced in a study of cytomegalovirus exposure and HLA in healthy donors. In the PCR, 60 Vbeta and 13 Jbeta primers were used. Assay used: immunoSEQ multiplex PCR; TCRdb lists only in-frame clones, some missing. Of 90,000 to 100,000 clones listed, over 55% are singletons. The material sequenced was PBMCs. Receptors were obtained from a boy aged 5 to 17 in good health and CMV-seropositive.

The chain combines TRBV4-2 with TRBJ1-2; TRBD1 matches 8 bases. The CDR3 is 14 amino acids. CDR1 and CDR2 from the germline V gene are LGHNA and YNFKEQ. V was pared by 1 base and J by 5 bases, with 3 bases of the junction left unmatched. CDR3: CASSQGRTGYGYTF. The CDR3 DNA reads as TGTGCCAGCAGCCAAGGACGGACAGGGTATGGCTACACCTTC.

This clone was counted between two and nine times. This sequence joins TRBV30 and TRBJ2-5; D gene unclear. The CDR3 is made up of 11 amino acids. Trimming shortened V by 5 bases and J by 5 bases, and 9 bases separated the two germline ends. Germline V CDR1 and CDR2: GTSNPN, SVGIG (reference sequence). The CDR3 DNA reads TGTGCCTGGGCCTTCGGGGAGACCCAGTACTTC. It codes for CAWAFGETQYF.

This CDR3 reads CASSLTDGRNQPQHF. CDR3 nucleotides: TGCGCCAGCAGTTTAACGGACGGGAGGAATCAGCCCCAGCATTTT. The chain is built from TRBV5-1 and TRBJ1-5; D is ambiguous. V was clipped by 5 bases and J by 4 bases, with 16 bases between them. Germline CDR1 and CDR2: SGHRS and YFSETQ. This CDR3 comprises 15 residues.

The chain joins TRBV7-2 to TRBJ1-5; D unclear. The CDR3 spans 14 residues. The V end was cut by 0 bases, the J end by 5 bases, with 8 bases between. CDR1 and CDR2 (germline): SGHTA, FQGNSA. In DNA form, the CDR3 reads TGTGCCAGCAGCTTAGCGCTATTAGATCAGCCCCAGCATTTT. Encoded protein: CASSLALLDQPQHF. Variable domain in full (rest from reference TRBV7-2 and TRBJ1-5): GAGVSQSPSNKVTEKGKDVELRCDPISGHTALYWYRQSLGQGLEFLIYFQGNSAPDKSGLPSDRFSAERTGGSVSTLTIQRTQQEDSAVYLCASSLALLDQPQHFGDGTRLSIL.

Concerning this clone itself: The junction does not match germline at one end; this may be a read error. This rearrangement joins TRBV28 to TRBJ1-5, with 7 positions matching TRBD1. CDR1 and CDR2 from the germline V gene are MDHEN and SYDVKM. CDR3 length: 13 amino acids. The CDR3 DNA sequence: TGTGCCAGCAGTTTAGACAGGGACCAGCCCCAGAATTTT. This sequence encodes CASSLDRDQPQNF.

The V gene is TRBV30, the J gene TRBJ1-1; a possible D gene is TRBD1 (6 bases). Germline lookup yields CDR1 GTSNPN and CDR2 SVGIG (reference sequence). Trimming cost V 4 bases and J 4 bases, with 10 bases left between them. There are 12 residues in the CDR3. CDR3: CAWINRVTEAFF. The CDR3 coding sequence is TGTGCCTGGATCAACAGGGTCACTGAAGCTTTCTTT.

The chain recombines TRBV29-1 with TRBJ2-7, with TRBD2 matching over 7 bases. After removal of 4 bases from V and 2 bases from J, the junction contained 11 bases not matched to a gene. CDR1 and CDR2 (germline): SQVTM, ANQGSEA. CDR3 length: 15 amino acids. The CDR3 loop is CSVVLSGRTTYEQYF. The DNA for the CDR3 is TGCAGCGTTGTACTTAGCGGGCGGACTACCTACGAGCAGTACTTC.

V is TRBV27 and J is TRBJ2-1; possibly TRBD1 for D (5 bases). The V gene's germline CDR1 is MNHEY and CDR2 SMNVEV (reference sequence). Trimming shortened V by 2 bases and J by 0 bases, and 8 bases separated the two germline ends. This CDR3 has 15 residues. CDR3 amino acids: CASSLRTSSYNEQFF. DNA for the CDR3: TGTGCCAGCAGTTTAAGGACAAGCTCCTACAATGAGCAGTTCTTC.

The V call is TRBV6-5, the J call TRBJ1-1, with TRBD1 as a possible D gene (5 bases). The V gene's germline CDR1 is MNHEY and CDR2 SVGAGI. The length of the CDR3 is 15 residues. V was trimmed by 4 bases and J by 5 bases, leaving 17 bases between them. The CDR3 DNA reads TGTGCCAGCAGTTTCTATCTGCAGGGTAAGACTGAAGCTTTCTTT. Translation: CASSFYLQGKTEAFF.

This chain uses TRBV5-1 with TRBJ2-1; 7 nucleotides line up with TRBD1. J was trimmed by 7 bases and V by 3 bases; bases with no gene match: 7. CDR3 length equals 14 residues. Germline CDR1 is SGHRS and CDR2 is YFSETQ. The CDR3 region has the DNA TGCGCCAGCAGCTATGGACAGGAGGAGAATGAGCAGTTCTTC. It encodes CASSYGQEENEQFF. The entire variable domain, with the rest obtained from reference TRBV5-1 and TRBJ2-1, is as follows: KAGVTQTPRYLIKTRGQQVTLSCSPISGHRSVSWYQQTPGQGLQFLFEYFSETQRNKGNFPGRFSGRQFSNSRSEMNVSTLELGDSALYLCASSYGQEENEQFFGPGTRLTVL.

The rearrangement uses TRBV5-1 and TRBJ1-1; D gene ambiguous. There are 14 residues in the CDR3. Deletions cut 2 bases from V and 1 base from J, with 9 bases between. CDR1 and CDR2 (germline): SGHRS, YFSETQ. This CDR3 reads CASSFEGPNTEAFF. DNA of the CDR3: TGCGCCAGCAGCTTTGAGGGCCCGAACACTGAAGCTTTCTTT. The full variable domain, rest sourced from reference TRBV5-1 and TRBJ1-1, is KAGVTQTPRYLIKTRGQQVTLSCSPISGHRSVSWYQQTPGQGLQFLFEYFSETQRNKGNFPGRFSGRQFSNSRSEMNVSTLELGDSALYLCASSFEGPNTEAFFGQGTRLTVV.

This chain uses TRBV9 with TRBJ1-6; 8 nucleotides match TRBD1. The CDR3 totals 15 residues. Looked up from germline, CDR1 is SGDLS and CDR2 is YYNGEE. The V and J ends lost 3 bases and 8 bases, in that order; junction bases with no gene match: 7. CDR3 bases: TGTGCCAGCAGCGACCAGGGGGCGCGGTATTCACCCCTCCACTTT. This gives the protein CASSDQGARYSPLHF.

The CDR3 loop reads CASSSYAGMYYGYTF. The CDR3 DNA follows: TGTGCCAGCAGTTCTTATGCGGGGATGTACTATGGCTACACCTTC. The rearrangement uses TRBV28 and TRBJ1-2; D remains unclear. With 4 bases removed from V and 3 bases from J, the gap between germline ends came to 15 bases. Germline CDR1 and CDR2: MDHEN and SYDVKM. The CDR3 runs 15 residues.

This clone was observed a few times. The chain joins TRBV2 to TRBJ1-1; D unclear. The CDR3 is made up of 11 amino acids. Germline values: CDR1 SNHLY, CDR2 FYNNEI. V lost 2 bases and J lost 11, with 9 bases in between. Here the CDR3 DNA reads TGTGCCAGCAGTGAAAGAGTTAGCGCTTTCTTT. Amino acids: CASSERVSAFF.

V usage is TRBV5-4 and J usage is TRBJ2-7; TRBD1 agrees at 7 bases. This CDR3 comprises 14 residues. V dropped 2 bases and J dropped 7; count of bases not matched to a gene: 9. Germline V lookup: CDR1 SGHNT, CDR2 YYREEE (reference sequence). CDR3 region: CASSLGTAPGEQYF. The DNA of the CDR3 is TGTGCCAGCAGCTTAGGGACAGCCCCTGGGGAGCAGTACTTC.

In its sample, this clone was seen a few times. This chain uses TRBV6-6 with TRBJ1-2; D gene uncertain. Germline assignment: CDR1 MNHNY and CDR2 SVGAGI (reference sequence). This CDR3 comprises 11 residues. V lost 5 bases and J lost 7, with 8 bases in between. Here the CDR3 reads CASSRGSGYTF. DNA for the CDR3: TGTGCCAGCAGTCGAGGGAGTGGCTACACCTTC.

This clone was observed a few times. This chain connects TRBV12-5 to TRBJ2-2, with D maybe TRBD1 (6 bases). Germline CDR1 is LGHNT and CDR2 is FRNRAP. This CDR3 spans 13 amino acids. Trimming stripped 2 bases from V and 5 bases from J, with 6 bases between. The CDR3: CASGLTGTGELFF. The CDR3 coding sequence is TGTGCTAGTGGTTTGACAGGGACCGGGGAGCTGTTTTTT.

The chain uses TRBV19 and TRBJ2-1; TRBD2 matches 8 bases. J lost 4 bases, V lost 1 base, and 6 bases had no gene match. This CDR3 has 16 residues. Germline CDR1 reads LNHDA; CDR2 reads SQIVND (reference sequence). Here the CDR3 DNA reads TGTGCCAGTAGTATAGGGGGCGGGGGGACGTACAATGAGCAGTTCTTC. This encodes CASSIGGGGTYNEQFF.

The V call is TRBV7-9, the J call TRBJ2-1, with TRBD1 identical over 7 bases. The CDR3 is made up of 13 amino acids. After removal of 8 bases from V and 9 bases from J, the junction contained 10 bases not matched to a gene. The V gene's germline CDR1 is SEHNR and CDR2 FQNEAQ (reference sequence). CDR3 coding DNA: TGTGCCAGCGCTTCCGACAGGGTTCTTGAGCAGTTCTTC. As protein: CASASDRVLEQFF.

This sequence joins TRBV30 and TRBJ2-3; the D is unclear. This CDR3 region has 12 residues. V was pared by 3 bases and J by 6 bases, with 10 bases between. CDR1 and CDR2 from the germline V gene are GTSNPN and SVGIG (reference sequence). The CDR3 loop is CAWRRSSDTQYF. DNA for the CDR3: TGTGCCTGGAGGCGTAGTTCGGATACGCAGTATTTT. Full variable domain (missing parts from reference TRBV30 and TRBJ2-3): SQTIHQWPATLVQPVGSPLSLECTVEGTSNPNLYWYRQAAGRGLQLLFYSVGIGQISSEVPQNLSASRPQDRQFILSSKKLLLSDSGFYLCAWRRSSDTQYFGPGTRLTVL.

The chain is built from TRBV6-5 and TRBJ1-1; D is possibly TRBD1 (5 bases). The germline V gene encodes CDR1 MNHEY and CDR2 SVGAGI. The length of the CDR3 is 14 residues. The V end lost 5 bases, the J end lost 4 bases, and 14 bases lay between the germline ends. In DNA form, the CDR3 reads TGTGCCAGCAGTCGAGGACAAGGCAGCACTGAAGCTTTCTTT. This sequence encodes CASSRGQGSTEAFF.

The gene calls are TRBV9 and TRBJ1-3, with 7 positions matching TRBD1. V dropped 7 bases and J dropped 2; count of bases not matched to a gene: 9. From germline, CDR1 is SGDLS and CDR2 YYNGEE. This CDR3 comprises 15 residues. The CDR3 reads CASSQEDRAGNTIYF. The CDR3 bases are TGTGCCAGCTCTCAAGAAGACAGGGCTGGAAACACCATATATTTT.

The rearrangement uses TRBV7-2 and TRBJ1-3, with D possibly TRBD1 on 6 matching bases. The CDR3 loop spans 15 amino acids. Trimming left V 0 bases short and J 2 bases short, with 8 bases between. Per germline, CDR1 SGHTA and CDR2 FQGNSA. The CDR3 DNA reads TGTGCCAGCAGCTTAGCAGGACAGCCTGGAAACACCATATATTTT. Protein: CASSLAGQPGNTIYF.

The chain combines TRBV28 with TRBJ1-2; a weak D match, TRBD1 (5 bases). Per germline, CDR1 MDHEN and CDR2 SYDVKM. V gave up 3 bases and J gave up 2 bases, with 10 bases separating them. There are 14 residues in the CDR3. CDR3 in DNA: TGTGCCAGCAGTTTTGAGCAGGGAAACTATGGCTACACCTTC. Translating it yields CASSFEQGNYGYTF.

The chain joins TRBV29-1 to TRBJ2-5, with TRBD2 as a possible D gene (6 bases). Trimming cost V 7 bases and J 5 bases, with 17 bases left between them. Germline assignment: CDR1 SQVTM and CDR2 ANQGSEA. The CDR3 sequence is 13 residues long. This CDR3 is CSGQVSGGETQYF. Written as DNA, the CDR3 is TGCAGCGGTCAGGTGTCAGGAGGGGAGACCCAGTACTTC.

The chain recombines TRBV12-5 with TRBJ2-5; 8 bases align to TRBD1. This CDR3 is built from 15 residues. CDR1 is LGHNT, CDR2 FRNRAP, per germline. The J segment lost 1 base and the V segment lost 6 bases, leaving 7 bases of the junction unmatched. DNA of the CDR3: TGTGCTAGTGGCTTTACCAGGGGGCCCCAAGAGACCCAGTACTTC. Its protein is CASGFTRGPQETQYF.

This rearrangement joins TRBV19 to TRBJ2-3; 7 positions agree with TRBD1. The germline V gene encodes CDR1 LNHDA and CDR2 SQIVND (reference sequence). This CDR3 is built from 15 residues. V gave up 1 base and J gave up 4 bases; unmatched junction bases: 5. The CDR3: CASSIGAGGADTQYF. CDR3 DNA: TGTGCCAGTAGTATAGGGGCAGGGGGAGCAGATACGCAGTATTTT.

Concerning this clone: The junction does not match germline at one end; this may be a read error. The chain links TRBV4-2 to TRBJ1-5, with no clear D. Looked up from germline, CDR1 is LGHNA and CDR2 is YNFKEQ. The CDR3 extends over 15 amino acids. This CDR3 is CASSHADGSNQPQNF. For the CDR3, the DNA is TGTGCCAGCAGCCACGCCGACGGGAGCAATCAGCCCCAGAATTTT.